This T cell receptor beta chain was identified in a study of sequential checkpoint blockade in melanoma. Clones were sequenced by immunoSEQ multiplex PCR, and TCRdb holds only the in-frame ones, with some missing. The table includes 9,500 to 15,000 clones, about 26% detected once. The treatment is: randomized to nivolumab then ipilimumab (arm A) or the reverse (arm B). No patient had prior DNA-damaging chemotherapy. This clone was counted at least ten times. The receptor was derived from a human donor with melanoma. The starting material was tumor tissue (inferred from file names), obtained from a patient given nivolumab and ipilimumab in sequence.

The CDR3: CASSLSGNTYEQYF. DNA of the CDR3: TGTGCCAGCAGCTTGTCCGGAAACACCTACGAGCAGTACTTC. The chain carries TRBV11-3 and TRBJ2-7; D gene ambiguous. Germline assignment: CDR1 SGHNT and CDR2 YENEEA. This CDR3 contains 14 residues. Trimming shortened V by 3 bases and J by 2 bases, and 11 bases separated the two germline ends.